The entry that follows covers one T cell receptor beta chain sequence. This specimen belongs to a study of shared clonotypes between healthy human individuals. The method was immunoSEQ multiplex PCR; TCRdb's version includes in-frame clones alone and lacks a portion of them. The data contain over a million clones, approximately 72% of them singletons. This clonotype was obtained from a man in his late teens or twenties in good health. Sequencing was carried out using memory CD4+ T cells sorted from blood. Subset given: CD45RA-negative fraction.

In DNA form, the CDR3 reads TGTGCCAGCAGGACAGGGGAAGGCACCGGGGAGCTGTTTTTT. As protein: CASRTGEGTGELFF. The V call is TRBV6-5, the J call TRBJ2-2, with TRBD1 identical over 8 bases. Unmatched junction bases numbered 4, after V lost 6 bases and J lost 4 bases. Germline assignment: CDR1 MNHEY and CDR2 SVGAGI. The CDR3 totals 14 residues.